What follows is one TCR beta chain and its context. The antigen is unknown. This specimen belongs to a study of blood T cells in healthy people across ages. The study's findings and limits: A roughly linear age-dependent decrease characterized TCR beta diversity per million T cells.

Germline V gives CDR1 SEHNR, CDR2 FQNEAQ (reference sequence). The trim removed 6 bases at V and 5 bases at J, leaving 6 bases unmatched. This CDR3 comprises 15 residues. Primed by a sample-barcoded 5' primer and a J-beta primer mix, a second PCR proceeded for about 6 to 12 cycles. Tags on each cDNA molecule came from a template-switch adaptor with 12 random nucleotides. TCRdb ran MiXCR on the 5' RACE reads and lists one entry per CDR3 protein. The sample yields about 1.7 million distinct CDR3 sequences, about 28% seen once. This sequence joins TRBV7-9 and TRBJ2-1; 11 bases match TRBD2. Material for sequencing was blood. This receptor was obtained from a woman aged 25 to 39 in good health. CDR3 sequence: CASSPSGRFHNEQFF. CDR3 nucleotide sequence: TGTGCCAGCAGTCCTAGCGGGAGGTTTCACAATGAGCAGTTCTTC.